Below, 23 T cell receptor beta chains from the same sample are listed, as sequenced in a study of T cell responses to AZD1222 COVID-19 vaccine. Libraries were prepared by immunoSEQ multiplex PCR; TCRdb keeps only in-frame clonotypes and omits some of them. The sample has just under 150,000 clones, around 84% seen once. Sequenced material: peripheral blood, taken 28 days after the second AZD1222 dose. These receptors were obtained from an adult who received the AZD1222 COVID-19 vaccine.

This clone has just a few counts. V gene TRBV6-5 combines with J gene TRBJ1-1; the D gene is possibly TRBD1 (6 bases). Germline V gene data show CDR1 as MNHEY and CDR2 as SVGAGI. Trimming took off 6 bases at V and 11 bases at J, with 19 bases between the two ends. This CDR3 is 13 amino acids long. CDR3 amino acids: CASREREIQGAFF. As DNA, the CDR3 is TGTGCCAGCAGGGAGAGAGAAATTCAGGGGGCTTTCTTT.

J is TRBJ1-5 and V is TRBV10-3, with D unclear. V lost 0 bases to trimming and J lost 6 bases, with 6 bases between them. The CDR3 consists of 13 residues. Germline V lookup: CDR1 ENHRY, CDR2 SYGVKD. As DNA, the CDR3 is TGTGCCATCAGTGAGTCTGAGGTTCAGCCCCAGCATTTT. Protein: CAISESEVQPQHF.

This clone has more than one count but fewer than ten. This rearrangement joins TRBV27 to TRBJ1-5, with D possibly matching TRBD1 (6 bases). The CDR3 length is 15 residues. With 5 bases removed from V and 0 bases from J, the gap between germline ends came to 11 bases. Germline-derived CDR1 and CDR2 are MNHEY and SMNVEV (reference sequence). DNA for the CDR3: TGTGCCAGCAGTGCCGGACAGTATAGCAATCAGCCCCAGCATTTT. Its protein is CASSAGQYSNQPQHF.

This clone was counted between two and nine times. The rearrangement uses TRBV3-1 (or the pseudogene TRBV3-2) and TRBJ1-4, with D perhaps TRBD1 (5 bases). The CDR3 length is 14 residues. V was clipped by 2 bases and J by 4 bases, with 8 bases between them. Germline loops: CDR1 LGHDT, CDR2 YNNKEL (reference sequence). The CDR3: CASSQQGLNEKLFF. DNA of the CDR3: TGTGCCAGCAGCCAACAGGGCCTTAATGAAAAACTGTTTTTT.

The chain joins TRBV5-1 to TRBJ2-1; the match to TRBD1 covers 9 bases. The CDR3 spans 13 residues. The germline gives CDR1 SGHRS, CDR2 YFSETQ. The V gene end was trimmed by 9 bases and the J gene end by 5 bases; junction bases not matched to a gene: 6. The CDR3 region is CATRQGDNNEQFF. The CDR3 bases are TGCGCCACCAGACAGGGGGACAACAATGAGCAGTTCTTC.

The gene calls are TRBV28 and TRBJ2-6, with TRBD2 matching 9 bases. This CDR3 comprises 17 residues. With V trimmed by 6 bases and J by 0 bases, 6 bases remained unmatched. CDR1 and CDR2 (germline): MDHEN, SYDVKM. CDR3 DNA: TGTGCCAGCAGGCAGGGTAGCGGGGGCTCTGGGGCCAACGTCCTGACTTTC. Translation: CASRQGSGGSGANVLTF.

The V gene is TRBV5-8, the J gene TRBJ1-2; tentative D call: TRBD1 (5 bases). The V gene's germline CDR1 is SGHTS and CDR2 YDEGEE. The CDR3 is 11 amino acids. The V gene lost 4 bases and the J gene lost 4 bases, with 5 bases spanning the gap. Here the CDR3 reads CASSGTYGYTF. The CDR3 nucleotides are TGTGCCAGCAGCGGGACCTATGGCTACACCTTC. Full variable domain (outside the CDR3, taken from reference TRBV5-8 and TRBJ1-2): EAGVTQSPTHLIKTRGQQATLRCSPISGHTSVYWYQQALGLGLQFLLWYDEGEERNRGNFPPRFSGRQFPNYSSELNVNALELEDSALYLCASSGTYGYTFGSGTRLTVV.

The CDR3 protein is CASSTRTVASGNTIYF. DNA of the CDR3: TGTGCCAGTAGTACCCGTACAGTGGCCTCTGGAAACACCATATATTTT. The V gene is TRBV19, the J gene TRBJ1-3; unclear D gene. The V end lost 4 bases, the J end lost 0 bases, and 13 bases lay between the germline ends. CDR3 size: 16 residues. The germline CDR1 and CDR2 sequences are LNHDA and SQIVND (reference sequence).

The sample holds one count of this clone. This chain uses TRBV19 with TRBJ1-5, with D unclear. This CDR3 comprises 12 residues. Germline-derived CDR1 and CDR2 are LNHDA and SQIVND (reference sequence). V was trimmed by 0 bases and J by 11 bases, leaving 8 bases between them. CDR3 sequence (DNA): TGTGCCAGTAGTATAGATGGGCCGACCCAGCATTTT. It is translated as CASSIDGPTQHF.

The gene calls are TRBV2 and TRBJ1-5, with unresolved D. The V and J ends lost 1 base and 11 bases respectively, with 9 bases between them. The CDR3 consists of 12 residues. The germline gives CDR1 SNHLY, CDR2 FYNNEI. The CDR3 DNA follows: TGTGCCAGCAGTGAAGAGCCAGGAGCCCAGCATTTT. As protein: CASSEEPGAQHF.

This clone showed up just once. The CDR3 DNA sequence: TGCAGCTTCCACCCAACAGGGGGTATCCATGAGCAGTTCTTC. It encodes CSFHPTGGIHEQFF. The chain combines TRBV29-1 with TRBJ2-1; 8 bases agree with TRBD1. Looked up from germline, CDR1 is SQVTM and CDR2 is ANQGSEA. The CDR3 extends over 14 amino acids. The J segment lost 8 bases and the V segment lost 8 bases, leaving 14 bases of the junction unmatched.

V gene TRBV21-1 combines with J gene TRBJ1-2; the table's D call of TRBD1 was not tested on the DNA. TRBV21-1 is marked as a pseudogene. The CDR3 length is 13 residues. CDR3: CASSYRGPYGYTF. The CDR3 nucleotides read TGTGCCAGCAGTTACAGGGGTCCCTATGGCTACACCTTC.

This sequence joins TRBV2 and TRBJ2-7; TRBD2 might be the D (6 bases). This CDR3 spans 13 amino acids. CDR1 is SNHLY, CDR2 FYNNEI, per germline. Between the trimmed V and J ends, which lost 8 bases and 2 bases, there was a span of 13 bases. In DNA, the CDR3 is TGTGCCAGCCGGGGACTTCGCACCTACGAGCAGTACTTC. The encoded protein is CASRGLRTYEQYF.

The chain has TRBV7-2 and TRBJ2-1, with 7 bases that match TRBD2. The length of the CDR3 is 15 residues. Germline V gene data show CDR1 as SGHTA and CDR2 as FQGNSA. V shed 11 bases, J shed 5 bases, and the junction held 15 bases outside the gene matches. The CDR3 DNA reads as TGTGCCCGATCCGGGTGGGAGGGCCTGGACAATGAGCAGTTCTTC. Protein product: CARSGWEGLDNEQFF.

The chain is built from TRBV28 and TRBJ1-3; no firm D call. The V gene's germline CDR1 is MDHEN and CDR2 SYDVKM. The CDR3 runs to 18 residues. V was clipped by 4 bases and J by 0 bases, with 19 bases between them. The CDR3, as DNA: TGTGCCAGCAGTTCCCCTCCTCGCGGGGTGGCCTCTGGAAACACCATATATTTT. This encodes CASSSPPRGVASGNTIYF.

The chain carries TRBV19 and TRBJ1-1; perhaps TRBD1 as D (6 bases). In germline, CDR1 is LNHDA, CDR2 SQIVND (reference sequence). This CDR3 comprises 14 residues. V dropped 3 bases and J dropped 5 bases, with 13 bases sitting between them. The CDR3 DNA sequence: TGTGCCAGTAGTATCACAGGGCGGGGAACTGAAGCTTTCTTT. Its translation is CASSITGRGTEAFF.

This rearrangement joins TRBV2 to TRBJ2-1; the D is unclear. The germline V gene encodes CDR1 SNHLY and CDR2 FYNNEI. CDR3 length equals 15 residues. Trimming left V 1 base short and J 2 bases short, with 9 bases between. CDR3: CASSEGTRTYNEQFF. The CDR3 DNA is TGTGCCAGCAGTGAAGGGACCCGGACCTACAATGAGCAGTTCTTC.

This chain uses TRBV6-5 with TRBJ1-6, with TRBD1 identical over 7 bases. The length of the CDR3 is 14 residues. Germline V gene sequence: CDR1 MNHEY, CDR2 SVGAGI. V trimming: 6 bases; J trimming: 7 bases; junction bases outside the gene matches: 6. The CDR3 DNA is TGTGCCAGCAGCCTTGACAGGGTCAATTCACCCCTCCACTTT. As protein: CASSLDRVNSPLHF.

V is TRBV7-6 and J is TRBJ1-5; D remains ambiguous. The CDR3 consists of 15 residues. The ends were cut back, 1 base at V and 6 bases at J, with 13 bases in the middle. Germline-derived CDR1 and CDR2 are SGHVS and FNYEAQ. This CDR3 reads CASSLGPESVQPQHF. In nucleotides, the CDR3 is TGTGCCAGCAGCTTAGGGCCGGAGTCCGTTCAGCCCCAGCATTTT.

This chain links TRBV5-8 with TRBJ1-5; D gene ambiguous. V lost 2 bases and J 11 bases, leaving 8 bases between the germline ends. Per the germline V gene, CDR1 is SGHTS and CDR2 is YDEGEE. The length of the CDR3 is 11 residues. The CDR3 region is CASSFGPSQHF. In nucleotides, the CDR3 is TGTGCCAGCAGCTTCGGACCATCCCAGCATTTT.

J is TRBJ1-5 and V is TRBV18; D may be TRBD1 (5 bases). CDR3 length equals 14 residues. Between the trimmed V and J ends, which lost 3 bases and 0 bases, there was a span of 6 bases. Germline assignment: CDR1 KGHSH and CDR2 LQKENI. CDR3 nucleotide sequence: TGTGCCAGCTCACCGCAGGGTAGCAATCAGCCCCAGCATTTT. Amino acid sequence: CASSPQGSNQPQHF. Variable domain in full (rest from reference TRBV18 and TRBJ1-5): NAGVMQNPRHLVRRRGQEARLRCSPMKGHSHVYWYRQLPEEGLKFMVYLQKENIIDESGMPKERFSAEFPKEGPSILRIQQVVRGDSAAYFCASSPQGSNQPQHFGDGTRLSIL.

V gene TRBV11-2 combines with J gene TRBJ2-7; unclear D gene. Germline V gene lookup returns CDR1 SGHAT and CDR2 FQNNGV. The CDR3 is 13 residues long. V gave up 0 bases and J gave up 9 bases, with 12 bases separating them. The CDR3 DNA reads TGTGCCAGCAGCTTAGAGTCCCGTCTAACGCAGTACTTC. Its translation is CASSLESRLTQYF.

The V and J genes are TRBV6-5 and TRBJ2-1; the D gene could be TRBD1 or TRBD2 (7 bases each). The CDR3 totals 15 residues. The germline gives CDR1 MNHEY, CDR2 SVGAGI. Trimming removed 7 bases at V and 9 bases at J, with 22 bases between. The DNA for the CDR3 is TGTGCCAGCACTCCGGAGGGAGGGGGCTTCTTTGAGCAGTTCTTC. Encoded protein: CASTPEGGGFFEQFF.